This passage covers 11 T cell receptor beta chains from one sample sequenced in a study of OX40 agonist ivuxolimab in advanced cancers. Libraries were prepared by immunoSEQ multiplex PCR; TCRdb keeps only in-frame clonotypes and omits some of them. The table shows tens of thousands of clones, with about 78% occurring only once. The sample here was CD4+ or CD8+ T cells sorted from blood, taken in a trial of the OX40 agonist ivuxolimab. These receptors were obtained from an adult with an advanced solid tumor such as melanoma, head and neck, liver or kidney cancer.

The chain recombines TRBV19 with TRBJ1-5; D unclear. The CDR3 runs 13 residues. Germline V gene sequence: CDR1 LNHDA, CDR2 SQIVND (reference sequence). V dropped 7 bases and J dropped 9 bases, with 16 bases sitting between them. The CDR3 sequence is CASKRDRAGPQHF. For the CDR3, the DNA is TGTGCCAGTAAAAGGGATCGGGCCGGGCCCCAGCATTTT.

This clone is medium-sized in the sample. The V and J genes are TRBV6-1 and TRBJ1-5, with 11 nucleotides matching TRBD1. Germline-derived CDR1 and CDR2 are MNHNS and SASEGT. The CDR3 is made up of 19 amino acids. Losses at the gene ends were 2 bases for V and 0 bases for J; bases not matched to a gene: 9. CDR3 DNA sequence: TGTGCCAGCAGTGAATCGAGGACAGGGGGCGCCTATAGCAATCAGCCCCAGCATTTT. This sequence encodes CASSESRTGGAYSNQPQHF.

The genes are TRBV4-1 and TRBJ1-1, with TRBD1 matching 9 bases. The CDR3 length is 16 residues. V was pared by 4 bases and J by 2 bases, with 8 bases of the junction left unmatched. Germline CDR1 is MGHRA and CDR2 is YSYEKL. The CDR3 loop is CASSPTLDRGNTEAFF. The CDR3 DNA reads TGCGCCAGCAGCCCCACTTTGGACAGGGGTAACACTGAAGCTTTCTTT.

The chain recombines TRBV5-1 with TRBJ1-1; 8 nucleotides agree with TRBD1. The J segment lost 4 bases and the V segment lost 3 bases, leaving 8 bases of the junction unmatched. Germline V CDR1 and CDR2: SGHRS, YFSETQ. CDR3 size: 15 residues. In nucleotides, the CDR3 is TGCGCCAGCAGCTGGGGCCGACAGGGGAGCACTGAAGCTTTCTTT. It yields the protein CASSWGRQGSTEAFF. Drawing the rest from reference TRBV5-1 and TRBJ1-1, the complete variable domain is KAGVTQTPRYLIKTRGQQVTLSCSPISGHRSVSWYQQTPGQGLQFLFEYFSETQRNKGNFPGRFSGRQFSNSRSEMNVSTLELGDSALYLCASSWGRQGSTEAFFGQGTRLTVV.

The chain carries TRBV19 and TRBJ2-7, with D possibly matching TRBD2 (7 bases). Germline V gene lookup returns CDR1 LNHDA and CDR2 SQIVND (reference sequence). V shed 3 bases and J shed 4 bases, with 19 bases lying between them. There are 16 residues in the CDR3. CDR3: CASSIRGARGSYEQYF. CDR3 sequence (DNA): TGTGCCAGTAGTATCCGGGGGGCGCGGGGTTCGTACGAGCAGTACTTC.

The chain couples TRBV6-5 to TRBJ2-7, with a possible D match to TRBD1 (6 bases). Trimming left V 0 bases short and J 5 bases short, with 11 bases between. The germline V gene encodes CDR1 MNHEY and CDR2 SVGAGI. This CDR3 contains 14 residues. The CDR3 region has the DNA TGTGCCAGCAGTTACTCGGGACAAGCCCACGAGCAGTACTTC. Amino acid sequence: CASSYSGQAHEQYF.

As for this clone: Different DNA sequences within this sample yield the same CDR3. In nucleotides, the CDR3 is TGTGCCAGCTCACTTAACAGGGGGAACACCGGGGAGCTGTTTTTT. Its translation: CASSLNRGNTGELFF. The chain uses TRBV18 and TRBJ2-2; 7 positions match TRBD1. The CDR3 covers 15 residues. Trimming cost V 4 bases and J 1 base; bases outside gene matches: 3. Germline CDR1 KGHSH, CDR2 LQKENI. The full variable domain, in which reference TRBV18 and TRBJ2-2 provide the parts outside the CDR3, is NAGVMQNPRHLVRRRGQEARLRCSPMKGHSHVYWYRQLPEEGLKFMVYLQKENIIDESGMPKERFSAEFPKEGPSILRIQQVVRGDSAAYFCASSLNRGNTGELFFGEGSRLTVL.

This clone was observed at least ten times. The chain carries TRBV11-2 and TRBJ1-2; 7 positions agree with TRBD1. This CDR3 comprises 14 residues. The germline CDR1 and CDR2 sequences are SGHAT and FQNNGV. V shed 3 bases and J 3 bases; nucleotides not matched to a gene: 4. The DNA for the CDR3 is TGTGCCAGCAGCTTGACAGGGAGGGACTATGGCTACACCTTC. Amino acid sequence: CASSLTGRDYGYTF. Variable domain in full (rest from reference TRBV11-2 and TRBJ1-2): EAGVAQSPRYKIIEKRQSVAFWCNPISGHATLYWYQQILGQGPKLLIQFQNNGVVDDSQLPKDRFSAERLKGVDSTLKIQPAKLEDSAVYLCASSLTGRDYGYTFGSGTRLTVV.

The chain recombines TRBV29-1 with TRBJ1-4, with TRBD1 matching over 11 bases. The germline V gene has CDR1 SQVTM and CDR2 ANQGSEA. CDR3 size: 14 residues. After removal of 0 bases from V and 8 bases from J, the junction contained 2 bases not matched to a gene. CDR3 DNA sequence: TGCAGCGTTGAAGATGGGACAGGGGGGGAAAAACTGTTTTTT. Translated, it gives CSVEDGTGGEKLFF. The variable domain in full, completed from reference TRBV29-1 and TRBJ1-4, reads SAVISQKPSRDICQRGTSLTIQCQVDSQVTMMFWYRQQPGQSLTLIATANQGSEATYESGFVIDKFPISRPNLTFSTLTVSNMSPEDSSIYLCSVEDGTGGEKLFFGSGTQLSVL.

This chain uses TRBV29-1 with TRBJ1-5, with TRBD1 matching over 10 bases. The trim removed 7 bases at V and 12 bases at J, leaving 9 bases unmatched. The CDR3 runs to 12 residues. Germline assignment: CDR1 SQVTM and CDR2 ANQGSEA. This chain's CDR3 is CSALDRGLFQHF. CDR3 DNA: TGCAGCGCCCTAGACAGGGGGCTTTTCCAGCATTTT.

The rearrangement uses TRBV10-3 and TRBJ2-7; D ambiguous. CDR1 ENHRY and CDR2 SYGVKD come from the germline V gene. V gave up 6 bases and J gave up 11 bases, with 14 bases separating them. This CDR3 has 11 amino acids. This CDR3 reads CAISSQGRKYF. The CDR3, as DNA: TGTGCCATCAGCAGCCAAGGGCGTAAGTACTTC.